These 17 T cell receptor beta chains originate from one sample sequenced in a study of T-cell memory formation after mild COVID-19. TCRdb reprocessed the 5' RACE reads via MiXCR and lists one record per CDR3 protein. This sample has around 300,000 distinct CDR3 sequences, with roughly 15% found just once. Source material: PBMCs or a T cell subset sorted from them (not recorded which). All receptors come from a young man who had mild COVID-19 (a few samples of this study predate the infection). Cell type and time point are not known.

The chain uses TRBV15 and TRBJ2-7; perhaps TRBD1 as D (6 bases). Germline loops: CDR1 LNHNV, CDR2 YYDKDF (reference sequence). Trimming removed 5 bases at V and 2 bases at J, with 16 bases between. The length of the CDR3 is 15 residues. The CDR3 coding sequence is TGTGCCACCAGCCTCCGGGCAGGGGTAGCCTACGAGCAGTACTTC. Protein product: CATSLRAGVAYEQYF.

This clonotype was counted between two and nine times. The chain links TRBV27 to TRBJ2-1; D might be TRBD1 or TRBD2, each matching 5 bases. The V gene lost 5 bases and the J gene lost 3 bases, with 17 bases spanning the gap. The germline V gene has CDR1 MNHEY and CDR2 SMNVEV (reference sequence). There are 16 residues in the CDR3. The CDR3 is CASSRKTGTVYNEQFF. CDR3 DNA sequence: TGTGCCAGCAGTCGAAAGACCGGGACGGTCTACAATGAGCAGTTCTTC.

The chain has TRBV6-2 or TRBV6-3 and TRBJ2-2; 7 bases match TRBD1. Looked up from germline, CDR1 is MNHEY and CDR2 is SVGEGT. V lost 6 bases to trimming and J lost 9 bases; unmatched junction nucleotides: 10. The CDR3 contains 14 residues. The DNA of the CDR3 is TGTGCCAGCAGGCCCGACAGGGTTTGGCGGGAGCTGTTTTTT. Translation gives CASRPDRVWRELFF.

This clonotype appeared a few times. The chain has TRBV5-1 and TRBJ2-7; weak D call: TRBD2 (5 bases). The germline V gene has CDR1 SGHRS and CDR2 YFSETQ. The CDR3 consists of 13 residues. Between the trimmed V and J ends, which lost 3 bases and 4 bases, there was a span of 11 bases. This chain's CDR3 is CASSSPGLYEQYF. The CDR3 region has the DNA TGCGCCAGCAGCTCCCCCGGACTTTACGAGCAGTACTTC. The full variable domain, its missing parts supplied by reference TRBV5-1 and TRBJ2-7, is KAGVTQTPRYLIKTRGQQVTLSCSPISGHRSVSWYQQTPGQGLQFLFEYFSETQRNKGNFPGRFSGRQFSNSRSEMNVSTLELGDSALYLCASSSPGLYEQYFGPGTRLTVT.

This sequence joins TRBV11-2 and TRBJ2-6; possibly TRBD2 for D (6 bases). In germline, CDR1 is SGHAT, CDR2 FQNNGV. V lost 1 base and J 0 bases, leaving 10 bases between the germline ends. This CDR3 comprises 17 residues. CDR3 amino acids: CASSLAGLLSGANVLTF. Here the CDR3 DNA reads TGTGCCAGCAGCTTAGCGGGACTCCTCTCTGGGGCCAACGTCCTGACTTTC.

V is TRBV6-2 or TRBV6-3 and J is TRBJ2-7, with D possibly being TRBD1 or TRBD2 (5 bases each). CDR1 is MNHEY, CDR2 SVGEGT, per germline. V was cut by 8 bases and J by 6 bases, with 17 bases left in between. The length of the CDR3 is 13 residues. The CDR3 is CASGDGTVSEQYF. For the CDR3, the DNA is TGTGCCAGCGGTGACGGGACGGTCTCCGAGCAGTACTTC.

This clonotype was counted only a few times. CDR3 in amino acids: CASRPGRPGANVLTF. CDR3 sequence (DNA): TGTGCCAGCAGACCTGGGAGGCCTGGGGCCAACGTCCTGACTTTC. This chain joins TRBV12-3 or TRBV12-4 and TRBJ2-6; D is perhaps TRBD2 (6 bases). Trimming shortened V by 6 bases and J by 2 bases, and 11 bases separated the two germline ends. The length of the CDR3 is 15 residues.

The table lists this clonotype with a few counts. The chain couples TRBV7-9 to TRBJ1-3; D unresolved. Germline-derived CDR1 and CDR2 are SEHNR and FQNEAQ (reference sequence). The V end was cut by 1 base, the J end by 0 bases, with 13 bases between. The CDR3 has 17 residues. Here the CDR3 DNA reads TGTGCCAGCAGCTTAGGGGCAGGAGCCGTCTCTGGAAACACCATATATTTT. It codes for CASSLGAGAVSGNTIYF.

This clonotype was seen only a few times. The V and J genes are TRBV7-6 and TRBJ2-7; D is undetermined. Looked up from germline, CDR1 is SGHVS and CDR2 is FNYEAQ. The germline V and J ends were trimmed by 6 bases and 1 base, with 10 bases remaining between them. The CDR3 is 13 amino acids. Written as DNA, the CDR3 is TGTGCCAGCAGTCTTGAGTTGTCCTACGAGCAGTACTTC. Amino acid sequence: CASSLELSYEQYF.

V and J are TRBV7-2 and TRBJ1-1, with 7 bases aligning to TRBD1. V dropped 1 base and J dropped 5; count of bases not matched to a gene: 7. There are 15 residues in the CDR3. Germline V lookup: CDR1 SGHTA, CDR2 FQGNSA. The CDR3 region is CASSLESSGGTEAFF. The CDR3 coding sequence is TGTGCCAGCAGCTTAGAGTCGTCAGGGGGGACTGAAGCTTTCTTT.

J is TRBJ2-1 and V is TRBV6-6, with D unclear. The CDR3 has 14 residues. Per germline, CDR1 MNHNY and CDR2 SVGAGI (reference sequence). V was clipped by 2 bases and J by 5 bases, with 10 bases between them. In nucleotides, the CDR3 is TGTGCCAGCAGTTACCCCGGGCTGGACAATGAGCAGTTCTTC. This translates into CASSYPGLDNEQFF.

The rearrangement uses TRBV19 and TRBJ2-7, with unresolved D. V gave up 6 bases and J gave up 1 base, with 10 bases separating them. Germline assignment: CDR1 LNHDA and CDR2 SQIVND (reference sequence). The CDR3 consists of 13 residues. This chain's CDR3 is CASRNRQSYEQYF. The CDR3 region has the DNA TGTGCCAGTAGGAACAGACAATCCTACGAGCAGTACTTC.

This chain connects TRBV12-3 or TRBV12-4 to TRBJ2-1, with TRBD2 identical over 10 bases. Trimming cost V 1 base and J 5 bases; bases outside gene matches: 2. The CDR3 sequence is 15 residues long. Here the CDR3 reads CASSLVAGGHNEQFF. The DNA for the CDR3 is TGTGCCAGCAGTTTAGTAGCGGGGGGTCACAATGAGCAGTTCTTC.

This clonotype was detected a few times. The chain links TRBV20-1 to TRBJ1-3; 7 nucleotides agree with TRBD1. After removal of 6 bases from V and 4 bases from J, the junction contained 9 bases not matched to a gene. This CDR3 comprises 14 residues. Germline CDR1 DFQATT, CDR2 SNEGSKA (reference sequence). The CDR3 DNA reads as TGCAGTGCCCCGGGACAGAATATAGGAAACACCATATATTTT. Translated, it gives CSAPGQNIGNTIYF.

This clonotype has ten or more counts. The chain joins TRBV7-2 to TRBJ1-1; 7 bases align to TRBD1. With 3 bases clipped from V and 11 bases from J, the junction kept 9 bases outside the gene matches. This CDR3 spans 13 amino acids. CDR1 is SGHTA, CDR2 FQGNSA, per germline. The CDR3 DNA reads as TGTGCCAGCAGCTTCGAGGGGGCCAGTCGGGCTTTCTTT. Translation gives CASSFEGASRAFF.

The sample holds a few counts of this clonotype. The gene calls are TRBV27 and TRBJ2-1, with TRBD2 matching 7 bases. CDR3 length: 14 residues. Trimming removed 9 bases from V and 2 bases from J; junction bases left unmatched: 7. Germline V gene data show CDR1 as MNHEY and CDR2 as SMNVEV (reference sequence). This CDR3 is CASTPGGPYNEQFF. CDR3 sequence (DNA): TGTGCCAGTACACCGGGGGGTCCCTACAATGAGCAGTTCTTC.

Only a few counts were recorded for this clonotype. CDR3 DNA sequence: TGTGCCAGCAGTTTTTTGGGGGGGAACCAGCCCCAGCATTTT. Protein sequence: CASSFLGGNQPQHF. The chain has TRBV28 and TRBJ1-5; the D gene is possibly TRBD1 (5 bases). Germline V gene data show CDR1 as MDHEN and CDR2 as SYDVKM. CDR3 length equals 14 residues. Between the trimmed V and J ends, which lost 3 bases and 7 bases, there was a span of 13 bases. The full variable domain, with the rest looked up from reference TRBV28 and TRBJ1-5, is DVKVTQSSRYLVKRTGEKVFLECVQDMDHENMFWYRQDPGLGLRLIYFSYDVKMKEKGDIPEGYSVSREKKERFSLILESASTNQTSMYLCASSFLGGNQPQHFGDGTRLSIL.